A single T cell receptor (beta chain) is shown here with its context. Its antigen is currently unknown. The record originates from a study of CD8 T cells in Susac syndrome. Study conclusions and caveats: Regarding the TCR sequencing and HLA analysis, the study admitted that a relatively small number of individuals were involved.

Reverse transcription of roughly 0.5 to 1 ug RNA was carried out with random hexamers. Multiplex immunoSEQ PCR targeted 54 Vbeta and 13 Jbeta TCR beta segments. In TCRdb, the immunoSEQ multiplex PCR reads were re-called with MiXCR into one record per CDR3 protein. The data hold about 210,000 distinct CDR3 sequences, with 95% observed a single time. In the multiple sclerosis control group, patients were treatment-naive and had stable or active relapsing-remitting disease. TEMRA cells were enriched by FACS, while CD8+ and CD4+ T cells were obtained through a negative isolation that was performed magnetically. Sequenced input: CD4+ T cells from PBMCs. The sequence derives from a human donor with multiple sclerosis.

CDR3 nucleotides: TGCAGCGTTGTGGCAGGGGTCCCTACAGTGGCCGAGCAGTACTTC. Encoded protein: CSVVAGVPTVAEQYF. The V gene is TRBV29-1, the J gene TRBJ2-7; tentatively, D is TRBD1 (6 bases). The length of the CDR3 is 15 residues. Germline CDR1 reads SQVTM; CDR2 reads ANQGSEA. Trimming cost V 4 bases and J 6 bases, with 22 bases left between them.